Each of the 21 T cell receptor beta chains below was sequenced from the same sample in a study of PD-1 blockade in classical Hodgkin lymphoma. Data came from immunoSEQ multiplex PCR; TCRdb stores just in-frame clones and leaves some out. The sample contains 15,000 to 20,000 clones, approximately 70% of which appear only once. The time point denotes: cycle 4 day 1 (C4D1), after 6 weeks of nivolumab. There was relapse after autologous stem cell transplantation in every patient, and there was variation in brentuximab vedotin exposure. Magnetic depletion of unwanted cells isolated CD4+ T cells from thawed PBMCs. This specimen was CD4+ T cells from blood, taken before the fourth cycle of nivolumab. These receptors originate from a human donor with classical Hodgkin lymphoma.

This chain links TRBV13 with TRBJ1-6; D gene ambiguous. Trimming removed 2 bases from V and 7 bases from J, with 9 bases in between. From germline, CDR1 is PRHDT and CDR2 FYEKMQ (reference sequence). This CDR3 has 14 residues. Here the CDR3 reads CASSLLGNNSPLHF. The CDR3 DNA follows: TGTGCCAGCAGCTTACTAGGGAACAATTCACCCCTCCACTTT.

This clone was recorded once. CDR3 loop: CASSQGGGMNTEAFF. The DNA for the CDR3 is TGCGCCAGCAGCCAAGGAGGCGGTATGAACACTGAAGCTTTCTTT. The chain employs TRBV4-1 and TRBJ1-1; D not certain. Trimming shortened V by 1 base and J by 0 bases, and 9 bases separated the two germline ends. In germline, CDR1 is MGHRA, CDR2 YSYEKL. The CDR3 consists of 15 residues.

The CDR3 DNA is TGCGCCAGCAGCTTGGGGCGGGAAAATGAAAAACTGTTTTTT. Its translation is CASSLGRENEKLFF. The genes are TRBV5-1 and TRBJ1-4; D unclear. The germline V gene encodes CDR1 SGHRS and CDR2 YFSETQ. This CDR3 is built from 14 residues. V lost 0 bases and J lost 5, with 8 bases in between.

This rearrangement joins TRBV10-3 to TRBJ1-3; D not certain. CDR1 and CDR2 from the germline V gene are ENHRY and SYGVKD. Trimming stripped 3 bases from V and 7 bases from J, with 10 bases between. This CDR3 has 13 residues. The CDR3 here is CAISDSGWNTIYF. As DNA, the CDR3 is TGTGCCATCAGTGACAGTGGGTGGAACACCATATATTTT.

This chain connects TRBV7-2 to TRBJ2-7, with 7 bases identical to TRBD2. This CDR3 is 14 amino acids long. The germline V gene encodes CDR1 SGHTA and CDR2 FQGNSA. With 5 bases clipped from V and 3 bases from J, the junction kept 7 bases outside the gene matches. The CDR3 spells CASSVDGGVYEQYF. The DNA for the CDR3 is TGTGCCAGCAGCGTCGATGGGGGGGTCTACGAGCAGTACTTC.

The rearrangement uses TRBV7-3 and TRBJ2-3, with 7 bases aligning to TRBD2. The germline gives CDR1 SGHTA, CDR2 FQGTGA. CDR3 length: 15 residues. J was trimmed by 1 base and V by 5 bases; bases with no gene match: 6. Here the CDR3 DNA reads TGTGCCAGCAGCCTACTGGCGGGAGGCACAGATACGCAGTATTTT. It is translated as CASSLLAGGTDTQYF.

This chain joins TRBV10-3 and TRBJ2-3; 7 bases fit TRBD2. The V segment lost 8 bases and the J segment 6 bases; nucleotides outside the gene matches: 8. The CDR3 has 13 amino acids. Germline V gene lookup returns CDR1 ENHRY and CDR2 SYGVKD. The CDR3 loop is CAIASGVTDTQYF. CDR3 nucleotides: TGTGCCATCGCCAGCGGGGTCACCGATACGCAGTATTTT.

In this sample, this clone turned up a few times. DNA for the CDR3: TGTGCCAGCAAGCAGGCGGGAACTGAAGCTTTCTTT. The encoded protein is CASKQAGTEAFF. The chain is built from TRBV6-6 and TRBJ1-1; D not certain. The CDR3 extends over 12 amino acids. V gave up 7 bases and J gave up 5 bases, with 11 bases separating them. Germline CDR1 MNHNY, CDR2 SVGAGI (reference sequence).

This clone was seen more than once but under ten times. This sequence joins TRBV19 and TRBJ1-1; no reliable D call. Trimming removed 6 bases at V and 1 base at J, with 3 bases between. The CDR3 is 11 residues long. In germline, CDR1 is LNHDA, CDR2 SQIVND (reference sequence). The CDR3 loop is CASRRNTEAFF. The CDR3 DNA reads as TGTGCCAGTAGGAGGAACACTGAAGCTTTCTTT.

The chain carries TRBV4-3 and TRBJ1-1; 8 bases match TRBD1. The germline CDR1 and CDR2 sequences are LGHNA and YSLEER. J was trimmed by 5 bases and V by 6 bases; bases with no gene match: 11. The CDR3 covers 15 residues. The CDR3 loop is CASRTQQGAWTEAFF. The CDR3 bases are TGCGCCAGCAGGACGCAGCAGGGGGCCTGGACTGAAGCTTTCTTT.

In the case of this clone: The sample contains more than one DNA sequence encoding this CDR3. The chain employs TRBV30 and TRBJ1-3, with D perhaps TRBD1 (5 bases). The CDR3 runs to 15 residues. The V gene's germline CDR1 is GTSNPN and CDR2 SVGIG (reference sequence). Trimming took 3 bases from V and 2 from J, leaving 14 bases between them. The CDR3 coding sequence is TGTGCCTGGAGACCCCAGGGCTTAGCTGGAAACACCATATATTTT. It is translated as CAWRPQGLAGNTIYF.

With regard to this clone: One end of the junction does not line up with germline, which may come from a read error. V gene TRBV6-6 combines with J gene TRBJ1-2, with TRBD1 as a possible D gene (5 bases). This CDR3 has 12 residues. Germline CDR1 reads MNHNY; CDR2 reads SVGAGI (reference sequence). The CDR3 reads CASSYFPDLGDF. The CDR3 region has the DNA TGTGCCAGCAGTTACTTCCCCGATTTGGGGGACTTC.

J is TRBJ2-7 and V is TRBV9; no reliable D call. Trimming left V 4 bases short and J 2 bases short, with 13 bases between. From germline, CDR1 is SGDLS and CDR2 YYNGEE. This CDR3 is built from 14 residues. The CDR3 sequence: CASSSTGPPYEQYF. The CDR3 DNA reads as TGTGCCAGCAGCTCAACCGGACCCCCCTACGAGCAGTACTTC.

The rearrangement joins TRBV25-1 to TRBJ1-1; weak D call: TRBD1 (5 bases). The CDR3 has 14 amino acids. V was cut by 1 base and J by 3 bases, with 9 bases left in between. CDR1 and CDR2 from the germline V gene are MGHDK and SYGVNS. For the CDR3, the DNA is TGTGCCAGCAGTGAATCTGGGGGGTACACTGAAGCTTTCTTT. This encodes CASSESGGYTEAFF.

The V call is TRBV5-4, the J call TRBJ2-1; D uncertain. V gave up 4 bases and J gave up 1 base, with 12 bases separating them. The CDR3 is 15 residues long. The V gene's germline CDR1 is SGHNT and CDR2 YYREEE (reference sequence). The CDR3 nucleotides are TGTGCCAGCAGCACGAGAAAAGGGTCCTACAATGAGCAGTTCTTC. Its protein is CASSTRKGSYNEQFF. Filled out from reference TRBV5-4 and TRBJ2-1, the complete variable domain reads ETGVTQSPTHLIKTRGQQVTLRCSSQSGHNTVSWYQQALGQGPQFIFQYYREEENGRGNFPPRFSGLQFPNYSSELNVNALELDDSALYLCASSTRKGSYNEQFFGPGTRLTVL.

The CDR3, as DNA: TGTGCCAGCAGCGTAGATAGCGGCGTATACAATGAGCAGTTCTTC. This translates into CASSVDSGVYNEQFF. The chain joins TRBV7-2 to TRBJ2-1, with D maybe TRBD2 (6 bases). Trimming took off 5 bases at V and 4 bases at J, with 15 bases between the two ends. Germline V lookup: CDR1 SGHTA, CDR2 FQGNSA. This CDR3 comprises 15 residues.

The chain recombines TRBV7-3 with TRBJ2-5; D gene ambiguous. V was clipped by 2 bases and J by 0 bases, with 7 bases between them. CDR1 is SGHTA and CDR2 is FQGTGA in the germline V gene. The CDR3 spans 14 residues. The CDR3 region has the DNA TGTGCCAGCAGCTTAGGCAGAAACCAAGAGACCCAGTACTTC. It yields the protein CASSLGRNQETQYF. The full variable domain, its missing parts supplied by reference TRBV7-3 and TRBJ2-5, is GAGVSQTPSNKVTEKGKYVELRCDPISGHTALYWYRQSLGQGPEFLIYFQGTGAADDSGLPNDRFFAVRPEGSVSTLKIQRTERGDSAVYLCASSLGRNQETQYFGPGTRLLVL.

The chain carries TRBV9 and TRBJ1-1; possible D gene TRBD1, 6 bases. The V gene lost 9 bases and the J gene lost 9 bases, with 15 bases spanning the gap. The CDR3 sequence is 11 residues long. Germline V gene data show CDR1 as SGDLS and CDR2 as YYNGEE. This CDR3 is CANFPGGQAFF. The CDR3 bases are TGTGCCAACTTCCCGGGGGGCCAAGCTTTCTTT.

This clone has a handful of counts. The V gene is TRBV4-2, the J gene TRBJ1-2, with D possibly matching TRBD1 (5 bases). V shed 2 bases and J shed 8 bases, with 21 bases lying between them. The V gene's germline CDR1 is LGHNA and CDR2 YNFKEQ. The CDR3 runs 16 residues. The CDR3 nucleotides read TGTGCCAGCAGCCAAAGTAACTTATTGGCTGGGGCAGGCTACACCTTC. Translating gives CASSQSNLLAGAGYTF.

The CDR3 region is CASSLTGSGNIQYF. In DNA, the CDR3 is TGTGCCAGCAGCCTGACCGGGAGTGGTAACATTCAGTACTTC. The chain uses TRBV7-9 and TRBJ2-4; TRBD2 is a possible D gene (6 bases). The CDR3 is 14 amino acids. The germline V gene has CDR1 SEHNR and CDR2 FQNEAQ (reference sequence). V gave up 5 bases and J gave up 7 bases, with 15 bases separating them.

V gene TRBV5-1 combines with J gene TRBJ2-1; 9 positions match TRBD1. CDR3 length: 15 amino acids. The V and J ends lost 0 bases and 4 bases, in that order; junction bases with no gene match: 2. Germline CDR1 SGHRS, CDR2 YFSETQ. The CDR3 DNA reads as TGCGCCAGCAGCTTGGAGGACAGGGGTTACAATGAGCAGTTCTTC. Amino acids: CASSLEDRGYNEQFF.